These 25 T cell receptor beta chains came from one sample sequenced in a study of beta chain features in type 1 diabetes. Sequencing targeted expressed TCRB transcripts, as all isolated RNA had been reverse transcribed. Generated by immunoSEQ multiplex PCR, the TCRdb table keeps only in-frame clones and is missing some. The sample carries some 410,000 clones, about an eighth recorded once. The specimen sequenced was naive CD4+ T cells from blood. Receptor source: a woman between 18 and 29 years old in good health.

This rearrangement joins TRBV7-2 to TRBJ2-7; TRBD1 matches 7 bases. CDR1 is SGHTA and CDR2 is FQGNSA in the germline V gene. The J segment lost 2 bases and the V segment lost 5 bases, leaving 6 bases of the junction unmatched. The length of the CDR3 is 14 residues. For the CDR3, the DNA is TGTGCCAGCAGCCGTCGACAGGGACCCTACGAGCAGTACGTC. It yields the protein CASSRRQGPYEQYV.

The CDR3 loop is CASSLLGGFHEQYV. CDR3 in DNA: TGTGCCAGCAGCTTACTAGGGGGGTTCCACGAGCAGTACGTC. The chain has TRBV7-2 and TRBJ2-7; D is tentatively TRBD1 or TRBD2 (6 bases each). V lost 2 bases, J lost 5 bases, and 13 bases lay in between. CDR1 SGHTA and CDR2 FQGNSA come from the germline V gene. The CDR3 contains 14 residues.

This clone was detected a few times. Other DNA sequences in the sample encode the same CDR3. The chain uses TRBV2 and TRBJ2-1; 7 positions agree with TRBD1. The CDR3 loop spans 13 amino acids. CDR1 SNHLY and CDR2 FYNNEI come from the germline V gene. V shed 8 bases and J 2 bases; nucleotides not matched to a gene: 3. The CDR3 DNA reads TGTGCCAGCTCCGGGACAGCCTACAATGAGCAGTTCTTC. Its translation: CASSGTAYNEQFF.

This clone was picked up a small number of times. The chain carries TRBV10-3 and TRBJ1-1; D is unclear. Germline V gene sequence: CDR1 ENHRY, CDR2 SYGVKD. The V and J ends lost 6 bases and 6 bases respectively, with 8 bases between them. The CDR3 has 11 amino acids. The CDR3 spells CAIRKGAEAFF. The CDR3 DNA follows: TGTGCCATCAGGAAGGGAGCTGAAGCTTTCTTT.

The sample holds a few counts of this clone. The chain employs TRBV25-1 and TRBJ1-5; the D gene is possibly TRBD1 (6 bases). Trimming shortened V by 5 bases and J by 6 bases, and 17 bases separated the two germline ends. CDR1 and CDR2 from the germline V gene are MGHDK and SYGVNS. The CDR3 has 15 residues. For the CDR3, the DNA is TGTGCCAGCAGTACCCTCTCAGGGGACTTTCAGCCCCAGCATTTT. This gives the protein CASSTLSGDFQPQHF. The variable domain in full, completed from reference TRBV25-1 and TRBJ1-5, reads EADIYQTPRYLVIGTGKKITLECSQTMGHDKMYWYQQDPGMELHLIHYSYGVNSTEKGDLSSESTVSRIRTEHFPLTLESARPSHTSQYLCASSTLSGDFQPQHFGDGTRLSIL.

A word on this clone: The conserved phenylalanine or tryptophan normally closing the CDR3 is absent here, so this likely arose from a read error. The rearrangement links TRBV5-1 to TRBJ2-3; 10 nucleotides agree with TRBD2. CDR1 is SGHRS, CDR2 YFSETQ, per germline. The ends lost 1 base at V and 5 bases at J; junction bases unmatched: 7. The CDR3 consists of 16 residues. Here the CDR3 DNA reads TGCGCCAGCAGCTTGACTAGCGGGGCGCGGGTAGATACGCAGTATTCT. Translating it yields CASSLTSGARVDTQYS.

This clone has a handful of counts. The chain couples TRBV19 to TRBJ2-4; D may be TRBD1 (5 bases). Trimming took 3 bases from V and 6 from J, leaving 9 bases between them. Germline values: CDR1 LNHDA, CDR2 SQIVND (reference sequence). The CDR3 totals 13 residues. CDR3 nucleotides: TGTGCCAGTAGTATGAAAGACAGAAACATTCAGTACTTC. It encodes CASSMKDRNIQYF. The full variable domain, its missing parts supplied by reference TRBV19 and TRBJ2-4, is DGGITQSPKYLFRKEGQNVTLSCEQNLNHDAMYWYRQDPGQGLRLIYYSQIVNDFQKGDIAEGYSVSREKKESFPLTVTSAQKNPTAFYLCASSMKDRNIQYFGAGTRLSVL.

The chain carries TRBV7-2 and TRBJ2-7; 7 positions agree with TRBD1. Per germline, CDR1 SGHTA and CDR2 FQGNSA. Trimming at V came to 4 bases and at J to 3 bases, leaving 6 bases not matched to a gene. This CDR3 comprises 14 residues. This CDR3 reads CASSSRQGDYEQYF. For the CDR3, the DNA is TGTGCCAGCAGCTCAAGACAGGGAGACTACGAGCAGTACTTC. Supplemented by reference TRBV7-2 and TRBJ2-7, the full variable domain reads GAGVSQSPSNKVTEKGKDVELRCDPISGHTALYWYRQSLGQGLEFLIYFQGNSAPDKSGLPSDRFSAERTGGSVSTLTIQRTQQEDSAVYLCASSSRQGDYEQYFGPGTRLTVT.

This clone occurred a few times. The rearrangement uses TRBV7-2 and TRBJ2-7, with 8 bases lining up with TRBD1. V dropped 5 bases and J dropped 6; count of bases not matched to a gene: 9. Germline CDR1 and CDR2: SGHTA and FQGNSA. This CDR3 has 14 amino acids. The CDR3 sequence: CASSPRQGISEQYF. CDR3 bases: TGTGCCAGCAGCCCCCGACAGGGGATCTCCGAGCAGTACTTC. The whole variable domain, filled in from reference TRBV7-2 and TRBJ2-7, reads GAGVSQSPSNKVTEKGKDVELRCDPISGHTALYWYRQSLGQGLEFLIYFQGNSAPDKSGLPSDRFSAERTGGSVSTLTIQRTQQEDSAVYLCASSPRQGISEQYFGPGTRLTVT.

This clone was detected a few times. The chain recombines TRBV7-2 with TRBJ2-4; D is perhaps TRBD2 (5 bases). Germline V CDR1 and CDR2: SGHTA, FQGNSA. With 5 bases removed from V and 3 bases from J, the gap between germline ends came to 14 bases. The length of the CDR3 is 15 residues. CDR3 nucleotide sequence: TGTGCCAGCAGCCCAGTAGGCGGAGGCAAAAACATTCAGTACTTC. Residues: CASSPVGGGKNIQYF. Full variable domain (outside the CDR3, taken from reference TRBV7-2 and TRBJ2-4): GAGVSQSPSNKVTEKGKDVELRCDPISGHTALYWYRQSLGQGLEFLIYFQGNSAPDKSGLPSDRFSAERTGGSVSTLTIQRTQQEDSAVYLCASSPVGGGKNIQYFGAGTRLSVL.

The V call is TRBV9, the J call TRBJ2-2; TRBD1 aligns across 9 bases. Per germline, CDR1 SGDLS and CDR2 YYNGEE. The CDR3 extends over 17 amino acids. The V and J ends lost 3 bases and 1 base, in that order; junction bases with no gene match: 7. This chain's CDR3 is CASSANPGQGNTGELFF. CDR3 coding DNA: TGTGCCAGCAGCGCGAACCCGGGACAGGGGAACACCGGGGAGCTGTTTTTT.

This clone was recorded a few times. This chain connects TRBV18 to TRBJ1-1, with 7 bases lining up with TRBD1. Germline V gene sequence: CDR1 KGHSH, CDR2 LQKENI. The CDR3 is 18 amino acids. Trimming removed 3 bases from V and 4 bases from J; junction bases left unmatched: 17. The CDR3 coding sequence is TGTGCCAGCTCACCTTATTCGACAGGGCAAAGACGTGGCACTGAAGCTTTCTTT. Translated: CASSPYSTGQRRGTEAFF.

This clone turned up a few times. The same CDR3 arises from other DNA sequences in this sample as well. The chain is built from TRBV5-1 and TRBJ1-1; D unresolved. The CDR3 sequence is 12 residues long. Germline CDR1 SGHRS, CDR2 YFSETQ. The ends were cut back, 0 bases at V and 4 bases at J, with 4 bases in the middle. DNA for the CDR3: TGCGCCAGCAGCTTGGTAGCCACTGAAGCTTTCTTT. Its translation is CASSLVATEAFF.

The chain joins TRBV28 to TRBJ2-7, with TRBD1 matching over 9 bases. This CDR3 contains 15 residues. Germline-derived CDR1 and CDR2 are MDHEN and SYDVKM. V was clipped by 4 bases and J by 7 bases; unmatched bases: 11. The CDR3 DNA follows: TGTGCCAGCAGTTCTCCCGGGACAGGGCGACGGGAGCAGTACGTC. Its protein is CASSSPGTGRREQYV.

The gene calls are TRBV5-4 and TRBJ2-5; D is possibly TRBD1 or TRBD2 (5 bases each). The CDR3 consists of 15 residues. In germline, CDR1 is SGHNT, CDR2 YYREEE (reference sequence). V lost 0 bases and J lost 4, with 13 bases in between. CDR3 sequence: CASSLEGSRGETQYF. The CDR3 region has the DNA TGTGCCAGCAGCTTGGAAGGGAGTAGGGGAGAGACCCAGTACTTC.

V gene TRBV7-8 combines with J gene TRBJ1-2, with D possibly being TRBD1 (5 bases). CDR3 length equals 15 residues. CDR1 and CDR2 from the germline V gene are SGHVS and FQNEAQ. V lost 5 bases to trimming and J lost 5 bases, with 18 bases between them. The CDR3 bases are TGTGCCAGCAGCCCCAGCGGGCAGGGCGGGTATGGCTACACCTTC. Translation: CASSPSGQGGYGYTF. The full variable domain, rest sourced from reference TRBV7-8 and TRBJ1-2, is GAGVSQSPRYKVAKRGQDVALRCDPISGHVSLFWYQQALGQGPEFLTYFQNEAQLDKSGLPSDRFFAERPEGSVSTLKIQRTQQEDSAVYLCASSPSGQGGYGYTFGSGTRLTVV.

The V gene is TRBV7-3, the J gene TRBJ1-1; D uncertain. This CDR3 contains 10 residues. V lost 9 bases and J lost 1, with 3 bases in between. Germline CDR1 is SGHTA and CDR2 is FQGTGA. The CDR3 sequence: CASRNTEAFF. The CDR3 nucleotides are TGTGCCAGTAGGAACACTGAAGCTTTCTTT.

This clone was counted many times. V is TRBV7-2 and J is TRBJ2-3; D is possibly TRBD2 (5 bases). Trimming took 3 bases from V and 9 from J, leaving 10 bases between them. The germline V gene encodes CDR1 SGHTA and CDR2 FQGNSA. The CDR3 extends over 12 amino acids. The CDR3 region is CASSFLGGTQYF. For the CDR3, the DNA is TGTGCCAGCAGCTTTCTTGGAGGCACGCAGTATTTT.

This clone was recorded a few times. The chain recombines TRBV7-2 with TRBJ1-2; D not resolved. Germline CDR1 and CDR2: SGHTA and FQGNSA. With 2 bases removed from V and 2 bases from J, the gap between germline ends came to 18 bases. The CDR3 has 17 residues. The CDR3 protein is CASSLLANKPGNYGYTF. As DNA, the CDR3 is TGTGCCAGCAGCTTACTCGCTAACAAGCCCGGGAACTATGGCTACACCTTC.

This clone has a handful of counts. V usage is TRBV9 and J usage is TRBJ2-1; 7 positions agree with TRBD2. V shed 1 base, J shed 7 bases, and the junction held 2 bases outside the gene matches. This CDR3 contains 13 residues. In germline, CDR1 is SGDLS, CDR2 YYNGEE. The CDR3 region is CASSVTGRNEQFF. The CDR3 DNA is TGTGCCAGCAGCGTAACCGGGAGGAATGAGCAGTTCTTC.

This clone turned up a few times. The V call is TRBV7-9, the J call TRBJ2-5; TRBD1 might be the D (5 bases). The CDR3 is 18 amino acids. Trimming removed 3 bases from V and 7 bases from J, with 27 bases in between. CDR1 is SEHNR, CDR2 FQNEAQ, per germline (reference sequence). The CDR3 DNA is TGTGCCAGCAGCTTGAAGGCCAGGGTTCAGACTCAGGCCGCGACCCAGTACTTC. Translated, it gives CASSLKARVQTQAATQYF.

This clone was counted ten times or more. V and J are TRBV30 and TRBJ1-5; no reliable D call. The V end was cut by 1 base, the J end by 7 bases, with 8 bases between. The CDR3 extends over 12 amino acids. The germline gives CDR1 GTSNPN, CDR2 SVGIG (reference sequence). Here the CDR3 reads CAWSGSRQPQHF. CDR3 nucleotide sequence: TGTGCCTGGAGTGGCTCGAGGCAGCCCCAGCATTTT. The full variable domain, rest sourced from reference TRBV30 and TRBJ1-5, is SQTIHQWPATLVQPVGSPLSLECTVEGTSNPNLYWYRQAAGRGLQLLFYSVGIGQISSEVPQNLSASRPQDRQFILSSKKLLLSDSGFYLCAWSGSRQPQHFGDGTRLSIL.

The V gene is TRBV11-3, the J gene TRBJ2-3, with D hard to call. This CDR3 spans 14 amino acids. Germline loops: CDR1 SGHNT, CDR2 YENEEA. Between the trimmed V and J ends, which lost 3 bases and 0 bases, there was a span of 7 bases. This CDR3 reads CASSFGRSTDTQYF. CDR3 DNA: TGTGCCAGCAGCTTTGGACGGAGCACAGATACGCAGTATTTT.

The J gene is TRBJ2-1, the V gene TRBV7-9; 13 nucleotides align to TRBD2. The CDR3 runs to 15 residues. Trimming took 5 bases from V and 7 from J; bases not matched to a gene: 5. CDR1 is SEHNR and CDR2 is FQNEAQ in the germline V gene (reference sequence). In DNA form, the CDR3 reads TGTGCCAGCAGCGAACTAGCGGGAGGGCCGAATGAGCAGTTCTTC. This sequence encodes CASSELAGGPNEQFF.

This clone was detected a few times. The J gene is TRBJ2-5, the V gene TRBV5-4, with 7 bases that match TRBD1. Trimming cost V 3 bases and J 5 bases; bases outside gene matches: 7. Germline values: CDR1 SGHNT, CDR2 YYREEE (reference sequence). CDR3 length equals 14 residues. The CDR3 loop is CASSYRQGEETQYF. In DNA, the CDR3 is TGTGCCAGCAGCTACCGACAGGGAGAGGAGACCCAGTACTTC. Combining the CDR3 with reference TRBV5-4 and TRBJ2-5 gives the whole variable domain ETGVTQSPTHLIKTRGQQVTLRCSSQSGHNTVSWYQQALGQGPQFIFQYYREEENGRGNFPPRFSGLQFPNYSSELNVNALELDDSALYLCASSYRQGEETQYFGPGTRLLVL.